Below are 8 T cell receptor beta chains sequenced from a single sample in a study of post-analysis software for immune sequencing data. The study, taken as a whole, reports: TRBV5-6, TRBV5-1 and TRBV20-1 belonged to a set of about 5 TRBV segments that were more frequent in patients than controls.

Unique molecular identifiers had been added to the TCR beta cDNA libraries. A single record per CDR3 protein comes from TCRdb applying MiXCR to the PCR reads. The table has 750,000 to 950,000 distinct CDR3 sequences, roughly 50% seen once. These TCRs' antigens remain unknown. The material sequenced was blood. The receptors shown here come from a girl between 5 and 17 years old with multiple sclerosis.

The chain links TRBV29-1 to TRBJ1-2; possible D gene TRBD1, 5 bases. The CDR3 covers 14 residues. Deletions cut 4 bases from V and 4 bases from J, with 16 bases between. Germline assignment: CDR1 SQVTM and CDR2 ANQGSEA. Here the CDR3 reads CSVVGQGGLYGYTF. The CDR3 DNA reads TGCAGCGTTGTGGGTCAGGGAGGCCTCTATGGCTACACCTTC.

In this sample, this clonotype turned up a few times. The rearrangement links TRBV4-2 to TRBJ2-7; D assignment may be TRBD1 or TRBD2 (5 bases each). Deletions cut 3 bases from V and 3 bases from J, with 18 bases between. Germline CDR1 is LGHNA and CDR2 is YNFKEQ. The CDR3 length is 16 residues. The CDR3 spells CASSQGPRPDFYEQYF. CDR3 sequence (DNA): TGTGCCAGCAGCCAGGGACCACGCCCCGACTTCTACGAGCAGTACTTC.

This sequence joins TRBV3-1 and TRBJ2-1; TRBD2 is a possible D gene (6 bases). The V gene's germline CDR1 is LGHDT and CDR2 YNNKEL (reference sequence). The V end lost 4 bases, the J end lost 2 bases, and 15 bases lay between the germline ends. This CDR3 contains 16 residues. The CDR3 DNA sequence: TGTGCCAGCAGCCGCCGGGGGACGGAGACCTACAATGAGCAGTTCTTC. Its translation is CASSRRGTETYNEQFF.

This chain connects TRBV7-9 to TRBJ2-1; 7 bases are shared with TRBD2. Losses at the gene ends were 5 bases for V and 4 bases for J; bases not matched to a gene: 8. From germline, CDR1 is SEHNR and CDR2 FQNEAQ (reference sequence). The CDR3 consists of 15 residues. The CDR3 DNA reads TGTGCCAGCAGCCCCGCGGGGGTCCTTTACAATGAGCAGTTCTTC. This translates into CASSPAGVLYNEQFF.

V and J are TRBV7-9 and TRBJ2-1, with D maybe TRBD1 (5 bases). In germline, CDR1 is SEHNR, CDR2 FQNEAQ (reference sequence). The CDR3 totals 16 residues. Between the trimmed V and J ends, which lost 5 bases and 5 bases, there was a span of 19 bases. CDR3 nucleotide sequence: TGTGCCAGCAGCGACCGCACAGGCCAATTACACAATGAGCAGTTCTTC. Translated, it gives CASSDRTGQLHNEQFF. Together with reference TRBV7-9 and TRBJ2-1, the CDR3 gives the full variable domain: DTGVSQNPRHKITKRGQNVTFRCDPISEHNRLYWYRQTLGQGPEFLTYFQNEAQLEKSRLLSDRFSAERPKGSFSTLEIQRTEQGDSAMYLCASSDRTGQLHNEQFFGPGTRLTVL.

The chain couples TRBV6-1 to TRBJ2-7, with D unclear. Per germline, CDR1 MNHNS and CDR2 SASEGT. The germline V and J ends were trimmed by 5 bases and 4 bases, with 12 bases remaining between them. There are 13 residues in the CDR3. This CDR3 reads CASSRHEAYEQYF. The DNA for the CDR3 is TGTGCCAGCAGTAGACACGAGGCATACGAGCAGTACTTC.

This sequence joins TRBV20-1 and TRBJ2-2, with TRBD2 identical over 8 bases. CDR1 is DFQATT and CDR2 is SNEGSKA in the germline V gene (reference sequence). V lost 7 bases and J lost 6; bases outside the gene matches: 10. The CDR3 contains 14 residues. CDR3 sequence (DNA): TGCAGTGTCTCCTCGGGGGGGCCAGCCGGGGAGCTGTTTTTT. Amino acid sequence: CSVSSGGPAGELFF.

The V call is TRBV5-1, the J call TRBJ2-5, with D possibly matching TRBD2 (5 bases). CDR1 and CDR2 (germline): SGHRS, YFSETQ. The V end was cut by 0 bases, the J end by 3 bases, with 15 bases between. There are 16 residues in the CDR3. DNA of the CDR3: TGCGCCAGCAGCTTGGACGGTCGGGATAGAAAAGAGACCCAGTACTTC. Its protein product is CASSLDGRDRKETQYF.